The rows below give T cell receptor beta chains drawn from one sample of a study of blood T cells in healthy people across ages. Each CDR3 protein is one row after TCRdb ran MiXCR on the 5' RACE reads. The sample consists of 700,000 to 1,000,000 distinct CDR3 sequences, 40% to 50% of them appearing once. The specimen sequenced was blood. These receptors came from a man aged 60 to 69 in good health. CDR3s leave out the opening cysteine and the closing phenylalanine or tryptophan.

V: TRBV10-3; J: TRBJ2-4; CDR3: AISESTGYSYNEQY
V: TRBV15; J: TRBJ2-7; CDR3: ATSHPMVGREQY
V: TRBV25-1; J: NA; CDR3: ASSSLQLGKETQY
V: TRBV9; J: TRBJ2-3; CDR3: ASSVHRGRGLDTQY
V: TRBV29-1; J: TRBJ2-7; CDR3: SVKQGQEYEQY
V: TRBV7-2; J: TRBJ1-2; CDR3: ASSFYRGDGYT
V: TRBV15; J: TRBJ2-4; CDR3: ATSPDGGTKNIQY
V: TRBV7-9; J: TRBJ1-6; CDR3: ASSPGTANSPLH
V: TRBV27; J: TRBJ2-1; CDR3: ASIEAAGGYNEQF
V: TRBV7-2; J: TRBJ1-4; CDR3: ASSPGIGTGEKLF